This T cell receptor (beta chain) was profiled in a study of blood T cell repertoires in COVID-19. About the research overall: Samples of COVID-19 (acute and convalescent) were obtained from the United States, Italy and Spain. Nucleic acid was either cDNA or gDNA, and it came from T cells, B-cell-depleted T cells, or PBMCs.

This clone was observed a few times. Trimming cost V 5 bases and J 7 bases; bases outside gene matches: 13. The CDR3 sequence is 16 residues long. Germline V lookup: CDR1 SGHTA, CDR2 FQGNSA. Per the authors' pipeline: Amplification from reference gene primers served as the basis for estimated nucleated cell counts. Generated by immunoSEQ multiplex PCR, the TCRdb table keeps only in-frame clones and is missing some. Clone size and V and J calls were adopted from that table, with D and trimming inferred from the DNA. The profile covers about 150,000 clones, with around 82% appearing a single time and under 13% taken by the ten largest.

The rearrangement links TRBV7-2 to TRBJ2-1; 8 positions agree with TRBD2. The TCR was taken from a man between 65 and 80 years old with active or convalescent COVID-19. Sample: peripheral blood. This chain's CDR3 is CASSPAAAGVQNEQFF. Written as DNA, the CDR3 is TGTGCCAGCAGCCCCGCCGCAGCGGGAGTTCAGAATGAGCAGTTCTTC.